The 13 T cell receptor beta chains presented below share a single source sample, sequenced in a study of cytomegalovirus exposure and HLA in healthy donors. The PCR had 60 Vbeta and 13 Jbeta primers. Data came from immunoSEQ multiplex PCR; TCRdb stores just in-frame clones and leaves some out. Of around 78,000 clones listed, around 82% were seen once; the top ten hold 1.1%. What was sequenced was PBMCs. These receptors were collected from a male donor in good health and CMV-seronegative.

The chain has TRBV15 and TRBJ2-7, with D possibly being TRBD1 (6 bases). CDR3 length: 13 residues. V shed 4 bases and J shed 7 bases, with 14 bases lying between them. From germline, CDR1 is LNHNV and CDR2 YYDKDF (reference sequence). The CDR3 DNA reads as TGTGCCACCAGCAAACCGGGACAATTAGAGCAGTACTTC. It is translated as CATSKPGQLEQYF.

This sequence joins TRBV7-9 and TRBJ1-2, with D possibly matching TRBD1 (5 bases). V was shortened by 5 bases and J by 3 bases, with 10 bases between the two germline ends. The CDR3 has 13 residues. From germline, CDR1 is SEHNR and CDR2 FQNEAQ (reference sequence). CDR3 region: CASSRGGYYGYTF. CDR3 nucleotides: TGTGCCAGCAGCCGGGGGGGGTACTATGGCTACACCTTC.

This clone occurred once. The chain has TRBV9 and TRBJ2-2, with 7 bases matching TRBD1. From germline, CDR1 is SGDLS and CDR2 YYNGEE. This CDR3 is built from 13 residues. V gave up 5 bases and J gave up 6 bases; unmatched junction bases: 4. CDR3 residues: CASRQGRSGELFF. In DNA form, the CDR3 reads TGTGCCAGCAGACAGGGGCGCTCCGGGGAGCTGTTTTTT.

This rearrangement joins TRBV28 to TRBJ1-2, with TRBD1 matching over 7 bases. Germline V gives CDR1 MDHEN, CDR2 SYDVKM. Trimming cost V 2 bases and J 0 bases; bases outside gene matches: 9. The CDR3 runs 17 residues. CDR3 DNA: TGTGCCAGCAGTTTACGTGAGGGGGCCCATTCTAACTATGGCTACACCTTC. As protein: CASSLREGAHSNYGYTF.

The chain uses TRBV19 and TRBJ2-7; D is undetermined. The CDR3 extends over 11 amino acids. CDR1 and CDR2 (germline): LNHDA, SQIVND (reference sequence). Trimming removed 11 bases at V and 5 bases at J, with 13 bases between. This chain's CDR3 is CARLESDEQYF. DNA of the CDR3: TGTGCCCGCTTGGAGTCGGACGAGCAGTACTTC. Based on the CDR3 plus reference TRBV19 and TRBJ2-7, the full variable domain is DGGITQSPKYLFRKEGQNVTLSCEQNLNHDAMYWYRQDPGQGLRLIYYSQIVNDFQKGDIAEGYSVSREKKESFPLTVTSAQKNPTAFYLCARLESDEQYFGPGTRLTVT.

The chain combines TRBV5-1 with TRBJ2-5; 13 bases are shared with TRBD2. Germline CDR1 reads SGHRS; CDR2 reads YFSETQ. The length of the CDR3 is 17 residues. The V segment lost 0 bases and the J segment 0 bases; nucleotides outside the gene matches: 2. The CDR3 region has the DNA TGCGCCAGCAGCTTGGGACTAGCGGGAGGTTACCAAGAGACCCAGTACTTC. It encodes CASSLGLAGGYQETQYF.

V and J are TRBV14 and TRBJ2-6, with 9 positions matching TRBD1. With 2 bases clipped from V and 0 bases from J, the junction kept 5 bases outside the gene matches. The germline V gene encodes CDR1 SGHDN and CDR2 FVKESK. CDR3 size: 18 residues. DNA for the CDR3: TGTGCCAGCAGCCAACAGACAGGGGGTCACTCTGGGGCCAACGTCCTGACTTTC. This sequence encodes CASSQQTGGHSGANVLTF.

The chain joins TRBV5-1 to TRBJ2-3, with a possible D match to TRBD2 (5 bases). Trimming removed 0 bases from V and 0 bases from J, with 8 bases in between. This CDR3 has 15 residues. Germline V gene data show CDR1 as SGHRS and CDR2 as YFSETQ. The CDR3 nucleotides read TGCGCCAGCAGCTTGGACGGGATTAGCACAGATACGCAGTATTTT. Translation gives CASSLDGISTDTQYF.

Only one count was recorded for this clone. V and J are TRBV2 and TRBJ1-5; D remains unclear. Trimming stripped 3 bases from V and 8 bases from J, with 14 bases between. The CDR3 loop spans 14 amino acids. CDR1 is SNHLY, CDR2 FYNNEI, per germline. CDR3 loop: CASSEFTGLEPQHF. Written as DNA, the CDR3 is TGTGCCAGCAGTGAGTTTACGGGTCTGGAGCCCCAGCATTTT.

The genes are TRBV7-6 and TRBJ2-5; D perhaps matches TRBD1 (6 bases). Between the trimmed V and J ends, which lost 0 bases and 5 bases, there was a span of 10 bases. The CDR3 has 14 residues. CDR1 and CDR2 (germline): SGHVS, FNYEAQ. Here the CDR3 DNA reads TGTGCCAGCAGCTTAGCGCAGGGGAAGGAGACCCAGTACTTC. Protein product: CASSLAQGKETQYF.

The count of this clone is one. The junction does not match germline at one end; this may be a read error. The CDR3 sequence: CSVVQGSNQPQNF. The CDR3 DNA reads as TGCAGCGTTGTTCAGGGTAGCAATCAGCCCCAGAATTTT. This rearrangement joins TRBV29-1 to TRBJ1-5; TRBD1 might be the D (5 bases). The CDR3 has 13 amino acids. Looked up from germline, CDR1 is SQVTM and CDR2 is ANQGSEA.

The chain joins TRBV27 to TRBJ2-5; the match to TRBD1 covers 7 bases. The DNA end lines up better with TRBJ2-7; the J call may be wrong. Germline CDR1 reads MNHEY; CDR2 reads SMNVEV (reference sequence). The CDR3 covers 15 residues. The CDR3 region is CASSLLRGNSYEQYF. The CDR3 DNA is TGTGCCAGCAGTTTACTCAGGGGGAACTCCTACGAGCAGTACTTC.

This clone was detected only a few times. Its ends do not fully match the called genes, so a read error is possible. V gene TRBV6-5 combines with J gene TRBJ1-4, with D tentatively TRBD1 (6 bases). The CDR3 has 12 amino acids. Germline CDR1 is MNHEY and CDR2 is SVGAGI. CDR3 sequence: CASSQIQGLHAF. In DNA, the CDR3 is TGTGCCAGCAGTCAAATACAGGGCCTTCACGCTTTT.